This T cell receptor (beta chain) comes out of a study of T cells in localized non-small cell lung cancer. Findings of the study overall: Tumor trailed uninvolved adjacent lung in T cell clonality, which peaked there. Sequence data derive from only one tumor region, so heterogeneity remains possible. The study detected a median about 60 of the top 100 tumor clones in adjacent lung. Higher adjacent-lung clonality was associated with shorter survival.

Germline V gene lookup returns CDR1 MGHDK and CDR2 SYGVNS. V was clipped by 3 bases and J by 2 bases, with 11 bases between them. The CDR3 has 14 amino acids. This clone appeared once. Its specificity is unknown. Generated by immunoSEQ multiplex PCR, the TCRdb table keeps only in-frame clones and is missing some. Altogether 25,000 to 35,000 clones are present, around 93% being singletons, with the ten largest covering approximately 6%. The receptor was isolated from a man between 35 and 75 years old with stage II lung adenocarcinoma. This rearrangement joins TRBV25-1 to TRBJ2-7; D is uncertain. This material consisted of PBMCs, taken before any cancer treatment. The CDR3 here is CASSETRDTYEQYF. The CDR3 nucleotides are TGTGCCAGCAGTGAGACCCGAGACACCTACGAGCAGTACTTC.